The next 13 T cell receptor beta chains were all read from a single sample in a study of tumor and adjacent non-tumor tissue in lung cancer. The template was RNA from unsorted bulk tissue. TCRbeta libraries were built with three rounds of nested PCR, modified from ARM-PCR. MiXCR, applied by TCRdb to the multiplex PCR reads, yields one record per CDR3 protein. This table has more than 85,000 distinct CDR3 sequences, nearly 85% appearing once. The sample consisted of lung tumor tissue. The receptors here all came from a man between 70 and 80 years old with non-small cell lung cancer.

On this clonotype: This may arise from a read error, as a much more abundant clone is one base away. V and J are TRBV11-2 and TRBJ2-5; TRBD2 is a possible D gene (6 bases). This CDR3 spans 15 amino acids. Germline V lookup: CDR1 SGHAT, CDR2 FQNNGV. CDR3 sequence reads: CTSSLGGSVQETQYF. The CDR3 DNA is TGTACCAGCAGCTTAGGAGGGTCGGTCCAAGAGACCCAGTACTTC.

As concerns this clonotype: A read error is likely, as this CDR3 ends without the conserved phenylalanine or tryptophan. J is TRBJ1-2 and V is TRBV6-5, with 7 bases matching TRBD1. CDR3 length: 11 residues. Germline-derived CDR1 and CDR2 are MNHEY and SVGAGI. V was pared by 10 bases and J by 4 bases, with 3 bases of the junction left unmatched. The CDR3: CATGTAYGYTY. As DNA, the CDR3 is TGTGCCACCGGGACAGCCTATGGCTACACCTAT.

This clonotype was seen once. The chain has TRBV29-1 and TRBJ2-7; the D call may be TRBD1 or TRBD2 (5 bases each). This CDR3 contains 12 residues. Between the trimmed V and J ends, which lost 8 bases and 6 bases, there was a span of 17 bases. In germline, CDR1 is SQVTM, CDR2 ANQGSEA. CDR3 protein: CSSWGTDPEQYF. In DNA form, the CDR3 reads TGCAGCTCATGGGGGACGGACCCCGAGCAGTACTTC.

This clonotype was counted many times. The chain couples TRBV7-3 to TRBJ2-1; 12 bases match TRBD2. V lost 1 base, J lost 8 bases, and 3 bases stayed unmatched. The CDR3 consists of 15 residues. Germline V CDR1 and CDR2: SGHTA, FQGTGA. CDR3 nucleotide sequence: TGTGCCAGCAGCTTAAGGCTAGCGGGGGGGGATGAGCAGTTCTTC. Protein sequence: CASSLRLAGGDEQFF.

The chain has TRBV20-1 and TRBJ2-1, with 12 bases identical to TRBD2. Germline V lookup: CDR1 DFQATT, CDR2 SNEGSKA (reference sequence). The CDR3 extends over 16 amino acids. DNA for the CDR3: TGCTGTACTAGAGATGCACAAGGACTAGCGGGAAAAGTCCAGTTCTTC. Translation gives CCTRDAQGLAGKVQFF.

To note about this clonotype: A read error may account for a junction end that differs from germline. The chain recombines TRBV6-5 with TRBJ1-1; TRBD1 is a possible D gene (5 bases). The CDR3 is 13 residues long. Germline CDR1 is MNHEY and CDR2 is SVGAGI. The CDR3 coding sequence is TGTGTCAGCAGTAGGGGATTGAACACTGAAGCTCTCTTT. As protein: CVSSRGLNTEALF.

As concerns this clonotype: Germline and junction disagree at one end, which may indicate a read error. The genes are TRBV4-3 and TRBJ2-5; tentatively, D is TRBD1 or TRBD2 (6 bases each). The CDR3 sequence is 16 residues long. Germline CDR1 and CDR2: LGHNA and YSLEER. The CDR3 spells CASNQAGGVGQEIQYF. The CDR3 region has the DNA TGCGCCAGCAACCAGGCCGGAGGGGTGGGACAAGAGATCCAGTATTTC.

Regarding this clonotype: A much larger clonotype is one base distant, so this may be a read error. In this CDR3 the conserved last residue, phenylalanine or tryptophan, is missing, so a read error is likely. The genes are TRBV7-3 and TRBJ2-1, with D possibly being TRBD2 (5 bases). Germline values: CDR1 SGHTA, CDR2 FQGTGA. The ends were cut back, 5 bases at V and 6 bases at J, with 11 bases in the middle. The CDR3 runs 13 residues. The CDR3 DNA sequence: TGTGCCAGCAGCCCCCTAACTAGCAATGAGCAGTTCCTC. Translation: CASSPLTSNEQFL.

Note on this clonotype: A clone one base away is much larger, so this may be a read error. Written as DNA, the CDR3 is TGTGCCATCACCGAGGGACGGATCCTCTACGAGCAGTACTTC. Protein product: CAITEGRILYEQYF. The V gene is TRBV2, the J gene TRBJ2-7, with D possibly being TRBD1 or TRBD2 (5 bases each). The CDR3 extends over 14 amino acids. V was trimmed by 10 bases and J by 3 bases, leaving 19 bases between them. Germline V lookup: CDR1 SNHLY, CDR2 FYNNEI.

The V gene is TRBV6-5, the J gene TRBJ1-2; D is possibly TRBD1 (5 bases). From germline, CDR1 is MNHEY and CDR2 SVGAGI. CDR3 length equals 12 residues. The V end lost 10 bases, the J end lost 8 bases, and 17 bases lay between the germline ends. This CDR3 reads CANWGGGYGYTF. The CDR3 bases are TGTGCCAACTGGGGGGGTGGCTACGGCTACACCTTC.

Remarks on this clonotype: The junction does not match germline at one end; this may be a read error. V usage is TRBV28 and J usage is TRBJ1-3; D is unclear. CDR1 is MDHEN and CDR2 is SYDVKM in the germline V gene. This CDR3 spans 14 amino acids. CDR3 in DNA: TGTGCCAGCAGTTTTACTAGGTCGGGAAACACCATATGTTTT. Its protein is CASSFTRSGNTICF.

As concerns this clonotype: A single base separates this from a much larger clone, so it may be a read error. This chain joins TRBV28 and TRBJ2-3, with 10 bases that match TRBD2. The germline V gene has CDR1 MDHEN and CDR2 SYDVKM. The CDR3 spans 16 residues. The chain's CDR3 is CVSSGPGLASTDTQYF. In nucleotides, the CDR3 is TGTGTCAGCAGTGGGCCGGGACTAGCGAGCACAGATACGCAGTATTTT. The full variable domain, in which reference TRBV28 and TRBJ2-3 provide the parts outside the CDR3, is DVKVTQSSRYLVKRTGEKVFLECVQDMDHENMFWYRQDPGLGLRLIYFSYDVKMKEKGDIPEGYSVSREKKERFSLILESASTNQTSMYLCVSSGPGLASTDTQYFGPGTRLTVL.

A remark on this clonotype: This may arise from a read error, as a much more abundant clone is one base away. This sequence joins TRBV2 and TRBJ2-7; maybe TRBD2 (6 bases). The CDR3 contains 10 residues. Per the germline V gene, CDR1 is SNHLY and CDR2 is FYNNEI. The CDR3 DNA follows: TGTGCCAGCCGCGCACGGGAGCATTACTTC. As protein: CASRAREHYF.